The 25 T cell receptor beta chains below come from one sample, sequenced in a study of coeliac disease. Regarding the study as a whole: In active celiac disease, intraepithelial and lamina propria TRB and TRG repertoires were less clonal than controls.

Antigen specificity for these receptors is unknown. Sequencing used immunoSEQ multiplex PCR; TCRdb keeps in-frame clones, though not all of them. The table includes over 3,500 clones, around two thirds detected once. Sample: intraepithelial lymphocytes from the gut. Receptors were obtained from a young woman with active celiac disease.

The rearrangement joins TRBV6-4 to TRBJ2-2; 7 bases map to TRBD1. V was pared by 0 bases and J by 7 bases, with 8 bases of the junction left unmatched. CDR3 length: 16 residues. Germline V CDR1 and CDR2: MRHNA, SNTAGT. The CDR3 nucleotides read TGTGCCAGCAGTGACTCGATCGAAACAGGGGTCGGGGAGCTGTTTTTT. Its translation: CASSDSIETGVGELFF.

The chain's CDR3 is CASSLGGGLAGGPTDTQYF. DNA for the CDR3: TGCGCCAGCAGCTTGGGTGGGGGACTAGCGGGGGGGCCGACAGATACGCAGTATTTT. J is TRBJ2-3 and V is TRBV5-1; TRBD2 matches at 16 bases. This CDR3 spans 19 amino acids. Germline V CDR1 and CDR2: SGHRS, YFSETQ. J gave up 3 bases and V 0 bases, and 7 bases lay outside the gene matches.

The chain combines TRBV2 with TRBJ1-2; D is perhaps TRBD1 (6 bases). CDR1 and CDR2 (germline): SNHLY, FYNNEI. Deletions cut 6 bases from V and 3 bases from J, with 14 bases between. This CDR3 contains 14 residues. The CDR3 sequence is CASSRQVGDYGYTF. In nucleotides, the CDR3 is TGTGCCAGCAGCAGACAGGTTGGTGACTATGGCTACACCTTC. Full variable domain (rest looked up from reference TRBV2 and TRBJ1-2): EPEVTQTPSHQVTQMGQEVILRCVPISNHLYFYWYRQILGQKVEFLVSFYNNEISEKSEIFDDQFSVERPDGSNFTLKIRSTKLEDSAMYFCASSRQVGDYGYTFGSGTRLTVV.

The V gene is TRBV28, the J gene TRBJ2-7; 10 bases line up with TRBD2. The CDR3 runs 15 residues. Germline CDR1 and CDR2: MDHEN and SYDVKM. With V trimmed by 5 bases and J by 2 bases, 6 bases remained unmatched. The DNA for the CDR3 is TGTGCCAGCAGTCCCGGGACTAGCGCAACCTACGAGCAGTACTTC. It codes for CASSPGTSATYEQYF.

The V gene is TRBV4-1, the J gene TRBJ2-7; D remains ambiguous. CDR1 and CDR2 (germline): MGHRA, YSYEKL. CDR3 length equals 15 residues. V shed 0 bases and J shed 7 bases, with 16 bases lying between them. The CDR3 sequence is CASSQEATGSLEQYF. The CDR3 coding sequence is TGCGCCAGCAGCCAAGAGGCGACCGGGTCTTTGGAGCAGTACTTC.

This chain uses TRBV2 with TRBJ1-6; the D gene is possibly TRBD1 (6 bases). V was trimmed by 9 bases and J by 0 bases, leaving 15 bases between them. The V gene's germline CDR1 is SNHLY and CDR2 FYNNEI. The length of the CDR3 is 16 residues. The CDR3, as DNA: TGTGCCAGAGGACAGTTAGAGAGCTCCTATAATTCACCCCTCCACTTT. It specifies CARGQLESSYNSPLHF.

Written as DNA, the CDR3 is TGCGCCAGCAGCTGGACAGGGCCCACAGATACGCAGTATTTT. It specifies CASSWTGPTDTQYF. V and J are TRBV5-1 and TRBJ2-3, with 8 bases that match TRBD1. The CDR3 has 14 amino acids. V dropped 3 bases and J dropped 2; count of bases not matched to a gene: 2. Germline V gene sequence: CDR1 SGHRS, CDR2 YFSETQ.

V usage is TRBV19 and J usage is TRBJ1-1; D is ambiguous. Trimming stripped 3 bases from V and 0 bases from J, with 8 bases between. Germline-derived CDR1 and CDR2 are LNHDA and SQIVND (reference sequence). This CDR3 is built from 14 residues. The CDR3 DNA sequence: TGTGCCAGTAGTATCCTGGAGATGAACACTGAAGCTTTCTTT. Encoded protein: CASSILEMNTEAFF.

This clone was seen a few times. The genes are TRBV29-1 and TRBJ2-3; 9 bases map to TRBD1. The CDR3 is 13 amino acids. After removal of 6 bases from V and 4 bases from J, the junction contained 5 bases not matched to a gene. Per germline, CDR1 SQVTM and CDR2 ANQGSEA. The DNA for the CDR3 is TGCAGCGTACAGGGGGCGCGATCAGATACGCAGTATTTT. This codes for CSVQGARSDTQYF.

The chain uses TRBV4-1 and TRBJ2-3; D is ambiguous. CDR1 and CDR2 (germline): MGHRA, YSYEKL. There are 15 residues in the CDR3. V was shortened by 0 bases and J by 4 bases, with 11 bases between the two germline ends. The CDR3, as DNA: TGCGCCAGCAGCCAAGATCTGGTAGCTTCAGATACGCAGTATTTT. Translated: CASSQDLVASDTQYF.

V is TRBV11-2 and J is TRBJ1-2; 8 positions match TRBD1. V lost 0 bases to trimming and J lost 3 bases; unmatched junction nucleotides: 3. The CDR3 has 15 amino acids. Germline-derived CDR1 and CDR2 are SGHAT and FQNNGV. The CDR3 nucleotides are TGTGCCAGCAGCTTAGATGCAGGGGGCTACTATGGCTACACCTTC. It codes for CASSLDAGGYYGYTF.

V and J are TRBV4-2 and TRBJ1-2; TRBD1 matches 9 bases. This CDR3 has 15 residues. V lost 4 bases and J lost 4; bases outside the gene matches: 7. CDR1 LGHNA and CDR2 YNFKEQ come from the germline V gene. The CDR3 sequence is CASSREGQGAYGYTF. CDR3 nucleotide sequence: TGTGCCAGCAGCCGCGAGGGACAGGGCGCCTATGGCTACACCTTC.

V is TRBV7-2 and J is TRBJ2-7, with 10 bases aligning to TRBD1. The CDR3 consists of 14 residues. Germline lookup yields CDR1 SGHTA and CDR2 FQGNSA. After removal of 5 bases from V and 2 bases from J, the junction contained 3 bases not matched to a gene. CDR3 in DNA: TGTGCCAGCAGCCCGACAGGGGGCCCCTACGAGCAGTACTTC. Translated, it gives CASSPTGGPYEQYF.

The chain is built from TRBV28 and TRBJ2-3; D call uncertain. CDR3 size: 16 residues. Per the germline V gene, CDR1 is MDHEN and CDR2 is SYDVKM. Trimming took 4 bases from V and 0 from J, leaving 14 bases between them. The DNA for the CDR3 is TGTGCCAGCAGTTCTCCGAGGAAGTCTAGCACAGATACGCAGTATTTT. Translated, it gives CASSSPRKSSTDTQYF.

This clone was found once. The rearrangement links TRBV11-2 to TRBJ2-7; weak D call: TRBD1 (6 bases). V shed 3 bases and J shed 4 bases, with 13 bases lying between them. CDR3 size: 14 residues. CDR1 is SGHAT, CDR2 FQNNGV, per germline. CDR3 in amino acids: CASSFWGRGYEQYF. DNA of the CDR3: TGTGCCAGCAGCTTTTGGGGGCGAGGGTACGAGCAGTACTTC.

This clone was observed a single time. V gene TRBV7-3 combines with J gene TRBJ2-3; the match to TRBD2 covers 10 bases. Germline V gene lookup returns CDR1 SGHTA and CDR2 FQGTGA. The CDR3 loop spans 14 amino acids. The ends lost 5 bases at V and 6 bases at J; junction bases unmatched: 5. The CDR3 region is CASSQAGGPDTQYF. DNA of the CDR3: TGTGCCAGCAGCCAAGCGGGGGGGCCGGATACGCAGTATTTT.

The J gene is TRBJ1-5, the V gene TRBV19, with 7 bases that match TRBD1. The CDR3 length is 12 residues. From germline, CDR1 is LNHDA and CDR2 SQIVND (reference sequence). V shed 6 bases, J shed 6 bases, and the junction held 2 bases outside the gene matches. The CDR3 DNA is TGTGCCAGTAGGCAGGGGGGTCAGCCCCAGCATTTT. This encodes CASRQGGQPQHF.

Turning to this clone: Germline is not matched at one junction end, which may reflect a read error. The chain uses TRBV11-2 and TRBJ1-2; no clear D. From germline, CDR1 is SGHAT and CDR2 FQNNGV. CDR3 length: 12 residues. The CDR3 loop is CASSLERTLVFF. The CDR3 DNA is TGTGCCAGCAGCTTAGAAAGGACTTTAGTCTTCTTC. Complete variable domain (other parts from reference TRBV11-2 and TRBJ1-2): EAGVAQSPRYKIIEKRQSVAFWCNPISGHATLYWYQQILGQGPKLLIQFQNNGVVDDSQLPKDRFSAERLKGVDSTLKIQPAKLEDSAVYLCASSLERTLVFFGSGTRLTVV.

This clone has more than one count but fewer than ten. The chain uses TRBV6-5 and TRBJ1-2, with a possible D match to TRBD1 (5 bases). Deletions cut 5 bases from V and 5 bases from J, with 15 bases between. The length of the CDR3 is 14 residues. Germline CDR1 MNHEY, CDR2 SVGAGI. CDR3 sequence (DNA): TGTGCCAGCAGTCATTGGGGCGGATCATATGGCTACACCTTC. It codes for CASSHWGGSYGYTF.

This clone was seen a handful of times. CDR3 loop: CASSYSAAVEAFF. The CDR3 nucleotides are TGTGCCAGCAGTTACTCGGCAGCGGTAGAAGCTTTCTTT. V usage is TRBV6-6 and J usage is TRBJ1-1; D is ambiguous. The CDR3 loop spans 13 amino acids. The V end was cut by 0 bases, the J end by 8 bases, with 10 bases between. The germline gives CDR1 MNHNY, CDR2 SVGAGI (reference sequence).

Details on this clone: A junction end diverges from the germline sequence, so it may reflect a read error. V gene TRBV25-1 combines with J gene TRBJ2-1, with a possible D match to TRBD1 (6 bases). This CDR3 has 17 amino acids. Per germline, CDR1 MGHDK and CDR2 SYGVNS. CDR3 sequence (DNA): TGTCCCAGCAGTGAGGGGACAAGCCTCAATTCCTACAATGAGCAGTTCTTC. Amino acid sequence: CPSSEGTSLNSYNEQFF. The variable domain in full, with the rest retrieved from reference TRBV25-1 and TRBJ2-1, is EADIYQTPRYLVIGTGKKITLECSQTMGHDKMYWYQQDPGMELHLIHYSYGVNSTEKGDLSSESTVSRIRTEHFPLTLESARPSHTSQYLCPSSEGTSLNSYNEQFFGPGTRLTVL.

The sample holds a few counts of this clone. V gene TRBV13 combines with J gene TRBJ2-1; D not certain. Trimming removed 4 bases from V and 7 bases from J, with 8 bases in between. Germline loops: CDR1 PRHDT, CDR2 FYEKMQ (reference sequence). The length of the CDR3 is 12 residues. The CDR3: CASSSYQNEQFF. The DNA for the CDR3 is TGTGCCAGCAGCTCATACCAGAATGAGCAGTTCTTC.

The chain recombines TRBV10-1 with TRBJ1-2; perhaps TRBD1 as D (6 bases). This CDR3 spans 17 amino acids. V was pared by 0 bases and J by 2 bases, with 16 bases between. Germline CDR1 reads WNHNN; CDR2 reads SYGVQD (reference sequence). In DNA, the CDR3 is TGCGCCAGCAGTGAGTCTTTCACTGGCCAGGGGAACTATGGCTACACCTTC. This codes for CASSESFTGQGNYGYTF.

This chain uses TRBV7-2 with TRBJ2-3; D gene uncertain. The CDR3 covers 13 residues. Trimming left V 1 base short and J 4 bases short, with 6 bases between. Looked up from germline, CDR1 is SGHTA and CDR2 is FQGNSA. The CDR3 DNA is TGTGCCAGCAGCTTAGTGGCGGCAGATACGCAGTATTTT. Translating it yields CASSLVAADTQYF.

This sequence joins TRBV7-7 and TRBJ2-6; D unclear. V lost 5 bases to trimming and J lost 5 bases, with 22 bases between them. The CDR3 is 18 amino acids. Germline CDR1 and CDR2: SSHAT and FNYEAQ (reference sequence). For the CDR3, the DNA is TGTGCCAGCAGCAAATGGCCAGTGCCACAAAGTCGGGCCAACGTCCTGACTTTC. Its translation is CASSKWPVPQSRANVLTF. Looking up the rest from reference TRBV7-7 and TRBJ2-6 gives the full variable domain: GAGVSQSPRYKVTKRGQDVTLRCDPISSHATLYWYQQALGQGPEFLTYFNYEAQPDKSGLPSDRFSAERPEGSISTLTIQRTEQRDSAMYRCASSKWPVPQSRANVLTFGAGSRLTVL.